This TCR beta chain was sequenced in a study of blood T cell repertoires in COVID-19. This CDR3 has 14 amino acids. Trimming pared 0 bases from V and 5 bases from J, leaving 13 bases between. CDR1 and CDR2 from the germline V gene are SQVTM and ANQGSEA. Generated by immunoSEQ multiplex PCR, the TCRdb table keeps only in-frame clones and is missing some. The sample gives 130,000 to 150,000 clones, about four fifths of which show up once; 5% to 7.5% is in the top ten. This TCR was sampled from a human donor in a cohort sampled during active COVID-19. J is TRBJ1-2 and V is TRBV29-1, with a possible D match to TRBD1 (5 bases). The sequenced sample consisted of peripheral blood. Here the CDR3 reads CSVEDGDSLYGYTF. DNA for the CDR3: TGCAGCGTTGAAGATGGAGACAGCCTTTATGGCTACACCTTC.